Included here is one T cell receptor (beta chain) sequence, with context. This sample was included in a study of shared clonotypes between healthy human individuals. At the level of the study: Each donor had three CD4 naive, three CD4 memory, two CD8 naive and one CD8 memory plate.

Clones were sequenced by immunoSEQ multiplex PCR, and TCRdb holds only the in-frame ones, with some missing. The sample yields hundreds of thousands of clones, around four fifths seen once. The CDR3 totals 13 residues. The trim removed 2 bases at V and 14 bases at J, leaving 10 bases unmatched. CDR1 is SGHRS, CDR2 YFSETQ, per germline. Sequencing was performed on memory CD4+ T cells sorted from blood. Subset reported: CD45RA-negative fraction. The sequence derives from a man younger than 40 in good health. This chain connects TRBV5-1 to TRBJ2-1, with 7 bases that match TRBD2. The CDR3 DNA follows: TGCGCCAGCAGCTTTACTGGCGGGAGCTCGGAGTTCTTC. Translation: CASSFTGGSSEFF.